These 14 T cell receptor beta chains came from one sample sequenced in a study of blood T cell repertoires in COVID-19. TCRdb keeps only in-frame clones here, not all; method: immunoSEQ multiplex PCR. In the table there are around 450,000 clones, 85% to 90% of which are singletons. The sequenced sample was peripheral blood. Receptors originate from a young woman with acute or convalescent COVID-19.

The chain links TRBV28 to TRBJ2-7, with D maybe TRBD2 (5 bases). CDR1 and CDR2 (germline): MDHEN, SYDVKM. The CDR3 spans 16 residues. Between the trimmed V and J ends, which lost 3 bases and 0 bases, there was a span of 15 bases. The CDR3 nucleotides are TGTGCCAGCAGTTTTGGACGGGGAGTAAGCTCCTACGAGCAGTACTTC. Encoded protein: CASSFGRGVSSYEQYF.

This clone has only a few counts. The chain joins TRBV7-2 to TRBJ1-4; the match to TRBD1 covers 7 bases. V was clipped by 5 bases and J by 3 bases; unmatched bases: 6. Germline CDR1 SGHTA, CDR2 FQGNSA. This CDR3 is built from 15 residues. CDR3 protein: CASSKTGRSNEKLFF. CDR3 sequence (DNA): TGTGCCAGCAGCAAGACAGGGAGGTCTAATGAAAAACTGTTTTTT.

J is TRBJ2-3 and V is TRBV11-2; D may be TRBD1 (6 bases). The V and J ends lost 0 bases and 0 bases respectively, with 7 bases between them. This CDR3 comprises 15 residues. From germline, CDR1 is SGHAT and CDR2 FQNNGV. CDR3 sequence: CASSLEGASTDTQYF. CDR3 sequence (DNA): TGTGCCAGCAGCTTAGAGGGGGCCAGCACAGATACGCAGTATTTT. Complete variable domain (other parts from reference TRBV11-2 and TRBJ2-3): EAGVAQSPRYKIIEKRQSVAFWCNPISGHATLYWYQQILGQGPKLLIQFQNNGVVDDSQLPKDRFSAERLKGVDSTLKIQPAKLEDSAVYLCASSLEGASTDTQYFGPGTRLTVL.

This rearrangement joins TRBV7-3 to TRBJ2-1; 8 bases line up with TRBD2. The CDR3 loop spans 16 amino acids. J was trimmed by 5 bases and V by 5 bases; bases with no gene match: 11. CDR1 is SGHTA, CDR2 FQGTGA, per germline. The CDR3 spells CASSLYSTSGHNEQFF. DNA for the CDR3: TGTGCCAGCAGCCTTTACTCAACTAGCGGCCACAATGAGCAGTTCTTC.

The chain joins TRBV6-5 to TRBJ1-6, with D possibly TRBD1 on 6 matching bases. The V gene lost 6 bases and the J gene lost 6 bases, with 12 bases spanning the gap. The CDR3 spans 14 residues. Germline CDR1 MNHEY, CDR2 SVGAGI. CDR3 nucleotide sequence: TGTGCCAGCAGGGGAACAGGGATTAATTCACCCCTCCACTTT. Protein: CASRGTGINSPLHF.

This chain links TRBV7-9 with TRBJ1-4; TRBD1 is a possible D gene (6 bases). The germline CDR1 and CDR2 sequences are SEHNR and FQNEAQ (reference sequence). The CDR3 totals 14 residues. V lost 5 bases to trimming and J lost 4 bases, with 11 bases between them. DNA of the CDR3: TGTGCCAGCAGCCCAGGGGCCTTTAATGAAAAACTGTTTTTT. Translated: CASSPGAFNEKLFF.

This clone was observed a handful of times. Other DNA sequences in this specimen translate into the identical CDR3. The chain has TRBV5-1 and TRBJ2-7, with TRBD1 matching over 7 bases. J was trimmed by 3 bases and V by 4 bases; bases with no gene match: 4. CDR3 length: 13 amino acids. Per germline, CDR1 SGHRS and CDR2 YFSETQ. As DNA, the CDR3 is TGCGCCAGCAGCCTATGGGACAGCTACGAGCAGTACTTC. It specifies CASSLWDSYEQYF.

The V and J genes are TRBV4-1 and TRBJ1-5; D is undetermined. The CDR3 is 16 amino acids. V lost 0 bases, J lost 6 bases, and 15 bases lay in between. Per germline, CDR1 MGHRA and CDR2 YSYEKL. CDR3 residues: CASSQEVGGRPQPQHF. Here the CDR3 DNA reads TGCGCCAGCAGCCAAGAAGTAGGAGGGAGGCCTCAGCCCCAGCATTTT.

This chain uses TRBV19 with TRBJ1-2; D is uncertain. There are 15 residues in the CDR3. Germline lookup yields CDR1 LNHDA and CDR2 SQIVND (reference sequence). V dropped 6 bases and J dropped 2 bases, with 16 bases sitting between them. The CDR3 region has the DNA TGTGCCAGTAGAGTGCAATTGCGGGGAAACTATGGCTACACCTTC. Translated: CASRVQLRGNYGYTF.

The V and J genes are TRBV23-1 and TRBJ2-7; D perhaps matches TRBD1 (5 bases). TRBV23-1 is an ORF, with its function uncertain. V was pared by 8 bases and J by 11 bases, with 16 bases between. The CDR3 length is 11 residues. The CDR3 loop reads CASPTGRAEYF. Here the CDR3 DNA reads TGCGCCAGCCCAACAGGCAGGGCTGAGTACTTC.

The chain carries TRBV2 and TRBJ1-4; TRBD1 matches 8 bases. The CDR3 has 14 residues. V lost 7 bases to trimming and J lost 5 bases; unmatched junction nucleotides: 6. CDR1 and CDR2 (germline): SNHLY, FYNNEI. CDR3 nucleotide sequence: TGTGCCAGCACCCGGGACAGGTCGAATGAAAAACTGTTTTTT. It yields the protein CASTRDRSNEKLFF.

V gene TRBV6-1 combines with J gene TRBJ2-3; the D gene is possibly TRBD1 (5 bases). The V end lost 4 bases, the J end lost 1 base, and 21 bases lay between the germline ends. Germline assignment: CDR1 MNHNS and CDR2 SASEGT. This CDR3 has 18 amino acids. This CDR3 reads CASSVSPQGDLGTDTQYF. The CDR3 nucleotides are TGTGCCAGCAGTGTCAGTCCCCAGGGCGACCTGGGCACAGATACGCAGTATTTT.

The rearrangement links TRBV24-1 to TRBJ2-4, with 8 bases that match TRBD2. V lost 5 bases and J lost 4; bases outside the gene matches: 12. CDR1 KGHDR and CDR2 SFDVKD come from the germline V gene. CDR3 size: 17 residues. The CDR3: CATSAPPGGGGKNIQYF. CDR3 in DNA: TGTGCCACCAGTGCTCCCCCGGGGGGGGGCGGAAAAAACATTCAGTACTTC.

V and J are TRBV5-4 and TRBJ2-7; 7 nucleotides agree with TRBD1. Germline trimming cut 3 bases from V and 2 bases from J; bases unmatched to any gene: 11. The CDR3 has 16 residues. Per germline, CDR1 SGHNT and CDR2 YYREEE (reference sequence). The CDR3 reads CASSSFITQGAYEQYF. The DNA for the CDR3 is TGTGCCAGCAGCTCCTTTATTACGCAGGGGGCCTACGAGCAGTACTTC.